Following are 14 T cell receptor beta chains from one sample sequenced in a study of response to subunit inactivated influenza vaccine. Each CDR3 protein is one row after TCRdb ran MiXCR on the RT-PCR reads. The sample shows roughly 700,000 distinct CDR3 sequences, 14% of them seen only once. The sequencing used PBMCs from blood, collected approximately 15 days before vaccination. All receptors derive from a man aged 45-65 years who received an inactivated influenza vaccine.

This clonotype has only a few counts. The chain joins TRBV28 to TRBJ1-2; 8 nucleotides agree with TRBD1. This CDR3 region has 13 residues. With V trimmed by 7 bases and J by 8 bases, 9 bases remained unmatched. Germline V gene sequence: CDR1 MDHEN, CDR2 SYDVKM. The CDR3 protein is CASTIVRGQGYTF. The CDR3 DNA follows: TGTGCCAGCACCATTGTCAGGGGGCAGGGCTACACCTTC.

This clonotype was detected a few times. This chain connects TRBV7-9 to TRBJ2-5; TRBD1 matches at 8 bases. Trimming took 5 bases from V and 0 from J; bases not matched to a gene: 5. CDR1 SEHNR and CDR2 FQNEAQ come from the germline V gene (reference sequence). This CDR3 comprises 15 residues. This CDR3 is CASSPMDRDQETQYF. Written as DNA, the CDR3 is TGTGCCAGCAGCCCGATGGACAGGGACCAAGAGACCCAGTACTTC.

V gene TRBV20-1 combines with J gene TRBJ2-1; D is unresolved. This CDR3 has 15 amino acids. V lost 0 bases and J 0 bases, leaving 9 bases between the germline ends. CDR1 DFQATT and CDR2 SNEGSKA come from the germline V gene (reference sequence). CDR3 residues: CSARERAISYNEQFF. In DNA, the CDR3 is TGCAGTGCTAGAGAACGAGCGATCTCCTACAATGAGCAGTTCTTC.

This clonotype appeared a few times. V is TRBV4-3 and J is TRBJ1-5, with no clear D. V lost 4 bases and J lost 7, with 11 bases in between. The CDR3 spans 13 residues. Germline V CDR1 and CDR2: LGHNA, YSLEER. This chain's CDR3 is CASSPYPGQPQHF. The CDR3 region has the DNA TGCGCCAGCAGCCCCTATCCCGGGCAGCCCCAGCATTTT.

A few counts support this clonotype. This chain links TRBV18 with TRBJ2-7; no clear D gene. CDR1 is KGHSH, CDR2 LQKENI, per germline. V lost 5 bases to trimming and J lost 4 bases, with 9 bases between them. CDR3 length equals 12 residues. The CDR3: CASSEDGYEQYF. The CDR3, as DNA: TGTGCCAGCTCAGAGGATGGGTACGAGCAGTACTTC.

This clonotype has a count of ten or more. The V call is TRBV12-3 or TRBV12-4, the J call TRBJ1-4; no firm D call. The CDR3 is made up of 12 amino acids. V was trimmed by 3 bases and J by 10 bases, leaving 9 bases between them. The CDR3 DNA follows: TGTGCCAGCAGTTTCTTGGAAGGAAAACTGTTTTTT. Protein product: CASSFLEGKLFF.

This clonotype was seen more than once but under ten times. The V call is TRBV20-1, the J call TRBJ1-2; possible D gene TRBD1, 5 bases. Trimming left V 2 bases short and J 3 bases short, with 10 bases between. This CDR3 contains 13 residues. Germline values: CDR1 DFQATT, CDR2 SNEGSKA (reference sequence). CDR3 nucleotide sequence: TGCAGTGCTAGAAGGGGCGGCGACTATGGCTACACCTTC. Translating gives CSARRGGDYGYTF.

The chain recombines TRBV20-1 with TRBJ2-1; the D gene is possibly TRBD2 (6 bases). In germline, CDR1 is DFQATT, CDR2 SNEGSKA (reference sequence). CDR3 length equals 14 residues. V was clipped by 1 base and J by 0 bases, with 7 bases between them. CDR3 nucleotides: TGCAGTGCTAGAGCCGGGAGCTCCTACAATGAGCAGTTCTTC. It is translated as CSARAGSSYNEQFF.

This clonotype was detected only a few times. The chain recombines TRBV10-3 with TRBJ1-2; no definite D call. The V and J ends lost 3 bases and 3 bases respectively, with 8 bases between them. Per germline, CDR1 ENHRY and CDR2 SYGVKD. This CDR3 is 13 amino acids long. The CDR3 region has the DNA TGTGCCATCAGTGAAAAAGCTTACTATGGCTACACCTTC. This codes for CAISEKAYYGYTF.

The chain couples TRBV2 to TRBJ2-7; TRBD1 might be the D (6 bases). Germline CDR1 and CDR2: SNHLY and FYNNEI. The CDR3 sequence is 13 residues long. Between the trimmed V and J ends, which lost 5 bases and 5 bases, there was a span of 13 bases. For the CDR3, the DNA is TGTGCCAGCAGTTCTGACAGGAGACACGAGCAGTACTTC. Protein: CASSSDRRHEQYF.

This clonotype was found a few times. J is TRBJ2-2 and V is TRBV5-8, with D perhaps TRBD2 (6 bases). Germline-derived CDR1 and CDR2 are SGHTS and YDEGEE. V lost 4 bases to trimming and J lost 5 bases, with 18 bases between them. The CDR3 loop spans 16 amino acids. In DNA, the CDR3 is TGTGCCAGCAGCATGAAGGATAAAGGGAGGACCGGGGAGCTGTTTTTT. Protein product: CASSMKDKGRTGELFF.

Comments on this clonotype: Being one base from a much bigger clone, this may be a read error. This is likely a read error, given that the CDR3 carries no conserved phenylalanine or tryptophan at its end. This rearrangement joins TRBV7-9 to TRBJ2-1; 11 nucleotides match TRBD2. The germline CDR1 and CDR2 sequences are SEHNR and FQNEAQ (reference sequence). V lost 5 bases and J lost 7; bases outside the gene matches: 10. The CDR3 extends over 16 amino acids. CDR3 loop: CASSPRLAGGPNEQFL. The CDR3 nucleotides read TGTGCCAGCAGCCCCCGGTTAGCGGGGGGGCCGAATGAGCAGTTCTTA.

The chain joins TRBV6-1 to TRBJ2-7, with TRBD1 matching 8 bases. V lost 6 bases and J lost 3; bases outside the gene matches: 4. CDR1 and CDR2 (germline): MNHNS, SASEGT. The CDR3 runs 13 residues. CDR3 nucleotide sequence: TGTGCCAGCAGACCCGACAGGGGCTACGAGCAGTACTTC. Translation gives CASRPDRGYEQYF.

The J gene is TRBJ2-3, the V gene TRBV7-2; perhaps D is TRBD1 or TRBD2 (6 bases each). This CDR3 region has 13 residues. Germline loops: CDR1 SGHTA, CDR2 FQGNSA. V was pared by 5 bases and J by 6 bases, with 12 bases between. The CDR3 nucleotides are TGTGCCAGCAGCCCGGGGGCTTGGGATACGCAGTATTTT. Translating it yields CASSPGAWDTQYF. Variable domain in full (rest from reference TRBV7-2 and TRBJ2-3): GAGVSQSPSNKVTEKGKDVELRCDPISGHTALYWYRQSLGQGLEFLIYFQGNSAPDKSGLPSDRFSAERTGGSVSTLTIQRTQQEDSAVYLCASSPGAWDTQYFGPGTRLTVL.